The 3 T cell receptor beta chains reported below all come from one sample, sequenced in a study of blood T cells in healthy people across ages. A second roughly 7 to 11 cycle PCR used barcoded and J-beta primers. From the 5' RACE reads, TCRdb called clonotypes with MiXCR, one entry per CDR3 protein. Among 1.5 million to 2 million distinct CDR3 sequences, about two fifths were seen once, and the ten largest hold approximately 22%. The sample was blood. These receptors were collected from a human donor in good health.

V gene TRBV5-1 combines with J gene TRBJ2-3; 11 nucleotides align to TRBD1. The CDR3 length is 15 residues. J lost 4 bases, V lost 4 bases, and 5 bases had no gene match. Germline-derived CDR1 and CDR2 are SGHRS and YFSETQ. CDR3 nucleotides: TGCGCCAGCAGCCCGGGACAGGGGGAGGCAGATACGCAGTATTTT. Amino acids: CASSPGQGEADTQYF. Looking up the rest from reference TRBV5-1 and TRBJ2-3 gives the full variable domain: KAGVTQTPRYLIKTRGQQVTLSCSPISGHRSVSWYQQTPGQGLQFLFEYFSETQRNKGNFPGRFSGRQFSNSRSEMNVSTLELGDSALYLCASSPGQGEADTQYFGPGTRLTVL.

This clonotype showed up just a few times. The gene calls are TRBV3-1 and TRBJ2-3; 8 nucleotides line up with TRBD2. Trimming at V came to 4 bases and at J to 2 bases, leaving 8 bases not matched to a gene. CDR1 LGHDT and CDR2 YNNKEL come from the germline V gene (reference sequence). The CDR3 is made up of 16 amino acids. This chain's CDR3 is CASSPGLAANTDTQYF. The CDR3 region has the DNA TGTGCCAGCAGCCCCGGACTAGCTGCGAACACAGATACGCAGTATTTT.

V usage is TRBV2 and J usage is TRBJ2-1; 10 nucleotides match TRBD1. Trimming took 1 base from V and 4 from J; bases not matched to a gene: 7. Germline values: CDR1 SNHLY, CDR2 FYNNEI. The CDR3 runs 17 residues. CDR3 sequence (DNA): TGTGCCAGCAGTGAAGGGGGACAGGGGTGGGATTACAATGAGCAGTTCTTC. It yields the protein CASSEGGQGWDYNEQFF.